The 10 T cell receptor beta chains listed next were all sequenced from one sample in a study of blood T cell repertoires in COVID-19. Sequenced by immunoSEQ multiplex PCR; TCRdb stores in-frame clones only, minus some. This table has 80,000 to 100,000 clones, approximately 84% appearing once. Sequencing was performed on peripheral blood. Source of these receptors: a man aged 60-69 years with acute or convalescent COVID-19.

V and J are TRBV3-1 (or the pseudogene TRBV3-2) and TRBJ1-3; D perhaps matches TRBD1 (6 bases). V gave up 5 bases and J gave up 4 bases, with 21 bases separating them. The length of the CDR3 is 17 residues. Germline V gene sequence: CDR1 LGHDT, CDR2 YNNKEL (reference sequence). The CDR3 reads CASSSRTFGGPGNTIYF. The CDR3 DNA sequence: TGTGCCAGCAGCTCAAGAACGTTCGGGGGGCCCGGAAACACCATATATTTT.

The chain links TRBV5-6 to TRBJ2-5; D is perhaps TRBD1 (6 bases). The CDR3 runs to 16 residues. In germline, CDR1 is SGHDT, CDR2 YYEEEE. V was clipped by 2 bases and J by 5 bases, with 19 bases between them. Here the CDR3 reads CASSFLDAGVKETQYF. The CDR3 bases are TGTGCCAGCAGCTTTCTGGATGCAGGGGTAAAGGAGACCCAGTACTTC.

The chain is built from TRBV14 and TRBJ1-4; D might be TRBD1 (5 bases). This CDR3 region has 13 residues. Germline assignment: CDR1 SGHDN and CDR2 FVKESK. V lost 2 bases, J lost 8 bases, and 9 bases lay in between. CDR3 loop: CASSQQGSEKLFF. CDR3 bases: TGTGCCAGCAGCCAACAGGGTTCCGAAAAACTGTTTTTT. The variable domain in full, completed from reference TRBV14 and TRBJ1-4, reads EAGVTQFPSHSVIEKGQTVTLRCDPISGHDNLYWYRRVMGKEIKFLLHFVKESKQDESGMPNNRFLAERTGGTYSTLKVQPAELEDSGVYFCASSQQGSEKLFFGSGTQLSVL.

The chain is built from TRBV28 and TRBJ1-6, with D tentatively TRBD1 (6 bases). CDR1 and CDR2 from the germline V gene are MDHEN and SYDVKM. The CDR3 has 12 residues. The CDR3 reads CATVGGRGPLHF. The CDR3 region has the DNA TGTGCTACAGTCGGGGGGCGGGGACCCCTCCACTTT. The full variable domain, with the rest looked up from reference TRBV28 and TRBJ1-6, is DVKVTQSSRYLVKRTGEKVFLECVQDMDHENMFWYRQDPGLGLRLIYFSYDVKMKEKGDIPEGYSVSREKKERFSLILESASTNQTSMYLCATVGGRGPLHFGNGTRLTVT.

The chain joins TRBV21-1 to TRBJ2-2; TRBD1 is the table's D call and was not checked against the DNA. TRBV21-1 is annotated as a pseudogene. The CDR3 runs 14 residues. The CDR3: CASRPDTHTGELFF. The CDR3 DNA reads TGTGCCAGCAGGCCGGACACCCACACCGGGGAGCTGTTTTTT.

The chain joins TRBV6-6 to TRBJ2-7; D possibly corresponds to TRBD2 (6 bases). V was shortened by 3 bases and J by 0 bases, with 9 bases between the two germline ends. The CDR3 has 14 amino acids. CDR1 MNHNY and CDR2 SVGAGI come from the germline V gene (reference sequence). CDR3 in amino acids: CASSYRESSYEQYF. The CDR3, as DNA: TGTGCCAGCAGTTATCGGGAGAGCTCCTACGAGCAGTACTTC.

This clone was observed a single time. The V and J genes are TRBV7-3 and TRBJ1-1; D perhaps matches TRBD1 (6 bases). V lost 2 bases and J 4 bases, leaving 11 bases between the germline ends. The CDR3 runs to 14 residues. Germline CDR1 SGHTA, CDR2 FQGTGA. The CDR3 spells CASSLGGASTEAFF. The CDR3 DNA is TGTGCCAGCAGCTTAGGGGGGGCGAGCACTGAAGCTTTCTTT.

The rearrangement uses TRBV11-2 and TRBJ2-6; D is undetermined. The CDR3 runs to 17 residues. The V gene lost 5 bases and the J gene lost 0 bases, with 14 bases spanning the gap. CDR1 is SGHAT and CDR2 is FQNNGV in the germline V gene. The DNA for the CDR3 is TGTGCCAGCAGCCCCCTCAGGCCAGACTCTGGGGCCAACGTCCTGACTTTC. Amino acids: CASSPLRPDSGANVLTF.

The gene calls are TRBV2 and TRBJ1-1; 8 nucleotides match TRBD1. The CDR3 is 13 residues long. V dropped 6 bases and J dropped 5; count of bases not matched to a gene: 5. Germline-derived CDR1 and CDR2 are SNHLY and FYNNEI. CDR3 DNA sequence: TGTGCCAGCAGCGGACAGGGAAGGACTGAAGCTTTCTTT. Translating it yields CASSGQGRTEAFF.

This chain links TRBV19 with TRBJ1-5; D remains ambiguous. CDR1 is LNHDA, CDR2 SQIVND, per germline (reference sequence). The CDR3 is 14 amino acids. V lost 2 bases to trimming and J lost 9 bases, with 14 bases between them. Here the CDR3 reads CASSIMFRAWPQHF. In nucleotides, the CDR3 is TGTGCCAGTAGTATAATGTTCCGCGCGTGGCCCCAGCATTTT. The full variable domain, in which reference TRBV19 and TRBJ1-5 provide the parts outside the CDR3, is DGGITQSPKYLFRKEGQNVTLSCEQNLNHDAMYWYRQDPGQGLRLIYYSQIVNDFQKGDIAEGYSVSREKKESFPLTVTSAQKNPTAFYLCASSIMFRAWPQHFGDGTRLSIL.